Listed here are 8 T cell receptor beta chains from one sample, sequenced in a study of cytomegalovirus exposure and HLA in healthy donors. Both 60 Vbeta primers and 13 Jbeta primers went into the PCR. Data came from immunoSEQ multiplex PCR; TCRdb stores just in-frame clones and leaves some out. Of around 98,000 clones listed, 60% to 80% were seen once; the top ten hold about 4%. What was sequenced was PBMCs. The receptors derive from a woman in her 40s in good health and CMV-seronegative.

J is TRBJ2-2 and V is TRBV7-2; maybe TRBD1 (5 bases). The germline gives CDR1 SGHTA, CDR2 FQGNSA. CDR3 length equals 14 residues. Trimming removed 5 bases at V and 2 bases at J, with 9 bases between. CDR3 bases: TGTGCCAGCAGCCTGACAGTTAACACCGGGGAGCTGTTTTTT. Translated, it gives CASSLTVNTGELFF.

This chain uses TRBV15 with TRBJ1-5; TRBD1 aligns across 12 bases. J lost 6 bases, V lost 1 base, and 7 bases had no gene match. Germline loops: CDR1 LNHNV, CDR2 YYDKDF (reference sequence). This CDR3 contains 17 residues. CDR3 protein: CATSRGHGTGGGQPQHF. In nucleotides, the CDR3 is TGTGCCACCAGCAGAGGACATGGGACAGGGGGCGGTCAGCCCCAGCATTTT.

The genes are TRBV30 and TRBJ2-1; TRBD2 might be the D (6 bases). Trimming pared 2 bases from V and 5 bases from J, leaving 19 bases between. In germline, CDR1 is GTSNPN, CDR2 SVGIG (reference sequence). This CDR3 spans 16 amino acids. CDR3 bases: TGTGCCTGGAGTCCACTCACGGGACTCTCACACAATGAGCAGTTCTTC. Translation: CAWSPLTGLSHNEQFF.

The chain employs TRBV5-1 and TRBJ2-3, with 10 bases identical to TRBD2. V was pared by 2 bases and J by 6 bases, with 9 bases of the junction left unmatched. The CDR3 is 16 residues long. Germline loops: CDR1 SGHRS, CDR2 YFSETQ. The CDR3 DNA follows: TGCGCCAGCAGCTTACTAGCGGGGTCGGCCGGGGATACGCAGTATTTT. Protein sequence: CASSLLAGSAGDTQYF.

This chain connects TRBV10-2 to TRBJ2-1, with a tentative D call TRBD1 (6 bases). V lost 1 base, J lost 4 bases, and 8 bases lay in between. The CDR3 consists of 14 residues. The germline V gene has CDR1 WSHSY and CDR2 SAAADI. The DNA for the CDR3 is TGCGCCAGCAGTGAGTACAGGGTTTACAATGAGCAGTTCTTC. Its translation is CASSEYRVYNEQFF.

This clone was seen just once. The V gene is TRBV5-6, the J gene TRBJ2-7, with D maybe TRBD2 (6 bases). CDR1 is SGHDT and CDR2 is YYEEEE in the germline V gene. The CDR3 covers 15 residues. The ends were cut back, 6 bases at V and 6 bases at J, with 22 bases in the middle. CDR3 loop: CASNNWGVPGGEQYF. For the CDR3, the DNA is TGTGCCAGCAACAACTGGGGGGTCCCGGGTGGCGAGCAGTACTTC.

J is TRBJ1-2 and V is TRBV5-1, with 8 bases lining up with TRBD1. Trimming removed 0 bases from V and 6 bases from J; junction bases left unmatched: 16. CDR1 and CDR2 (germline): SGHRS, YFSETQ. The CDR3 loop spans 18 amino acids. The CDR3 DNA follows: TGCGCCAGCAGCTTGGTGTCCCGGACAGGGATTTCTGACGATGGCTACACCTTC. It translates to CASSLVSRTGISDDGYTF.

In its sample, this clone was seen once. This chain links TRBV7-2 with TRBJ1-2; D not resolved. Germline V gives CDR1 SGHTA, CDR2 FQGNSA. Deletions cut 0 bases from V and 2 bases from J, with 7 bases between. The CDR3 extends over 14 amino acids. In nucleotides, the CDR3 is TGTGCCAGCAGCTTAGCAGACGGGAACTATGGCTACACCTTC. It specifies CASSLADGNYGYTF.